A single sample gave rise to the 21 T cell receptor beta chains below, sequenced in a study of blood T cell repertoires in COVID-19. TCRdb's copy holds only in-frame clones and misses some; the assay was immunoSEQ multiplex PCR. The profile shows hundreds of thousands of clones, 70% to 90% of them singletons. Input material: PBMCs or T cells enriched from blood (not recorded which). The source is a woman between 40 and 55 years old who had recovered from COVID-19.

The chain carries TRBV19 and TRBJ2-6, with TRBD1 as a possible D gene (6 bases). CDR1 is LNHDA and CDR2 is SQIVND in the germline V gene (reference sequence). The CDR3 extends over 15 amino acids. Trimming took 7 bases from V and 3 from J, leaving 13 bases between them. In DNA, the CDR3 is TGTGCCAGTATCCGGCAGGGGAGTGGGGCCAACGTCCTGACTTTC. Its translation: CASIRQGSGANVLTF.

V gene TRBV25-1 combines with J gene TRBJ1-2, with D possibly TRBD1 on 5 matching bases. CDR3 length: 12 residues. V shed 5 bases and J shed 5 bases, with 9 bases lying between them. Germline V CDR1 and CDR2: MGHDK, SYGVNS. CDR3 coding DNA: TGTGCCAGCAGTCGGCAGGGTTATGGCTACACCTTC. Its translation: CASSRQGYGYTF.

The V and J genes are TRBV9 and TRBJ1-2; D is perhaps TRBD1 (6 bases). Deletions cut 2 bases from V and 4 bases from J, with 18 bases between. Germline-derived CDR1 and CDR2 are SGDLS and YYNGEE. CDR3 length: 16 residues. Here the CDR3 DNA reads TGTGCCAGCAGCGTTGGGCCGGGAGGGGGGAGCTATGGCTACACCTTC. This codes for CASSVGPGGGSYGYTF.

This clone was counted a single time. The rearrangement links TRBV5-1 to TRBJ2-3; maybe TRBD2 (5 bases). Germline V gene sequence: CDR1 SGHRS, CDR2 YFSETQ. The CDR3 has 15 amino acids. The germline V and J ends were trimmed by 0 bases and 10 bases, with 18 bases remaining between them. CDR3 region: CASSLGGSAQQPQYF. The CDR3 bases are TGCGCCAGCAGCTTGGGGGGTAGCGCGCAGCAGCCGCAGTATTTT.

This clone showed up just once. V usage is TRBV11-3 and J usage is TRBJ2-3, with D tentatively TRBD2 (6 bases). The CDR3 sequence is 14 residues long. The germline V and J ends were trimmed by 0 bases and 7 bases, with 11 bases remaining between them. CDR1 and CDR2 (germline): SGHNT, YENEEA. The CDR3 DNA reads TGTGCCAGCAGCTTAGAGGCGGGACTGAATACGCAGTATTTT. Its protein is CASSLEAGLNTQYF.

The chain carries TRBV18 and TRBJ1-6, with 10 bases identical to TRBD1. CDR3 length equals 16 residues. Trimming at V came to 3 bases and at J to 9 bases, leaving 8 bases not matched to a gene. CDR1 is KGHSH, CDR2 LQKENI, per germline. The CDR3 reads CASSPQTGGDSSPLHF. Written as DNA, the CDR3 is TGTGCCAGCTCACCCCAGACAGGGGGCGATAGTTCACCCCTCCACTTT.

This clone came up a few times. The DNA for the CDR3 is TGTGCCAGCAGCTCCGTTTTGGGACAGGGGGCCTACAATGAGCAGTTCTTC. It encodes CASSSVLGQGAYNEQFF. The chain recombines TRBV7-8 with TRBJ2-1, with TRBD1 matching over 11 bases. The CDR3 sequence is 17 residues long. The ends lost 4 bases at V and 2 bases at J; junction bases unmatched: 7. CDR1 SGHVS and CDR2 FQNEAQ come from the germline V gene.

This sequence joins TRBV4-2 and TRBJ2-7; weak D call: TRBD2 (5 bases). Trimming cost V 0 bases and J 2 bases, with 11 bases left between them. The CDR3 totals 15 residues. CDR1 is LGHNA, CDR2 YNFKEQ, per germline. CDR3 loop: CASSQEIREPYEQYF. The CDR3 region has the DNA TGTGCCAGCAGCCAAGAGATTAGGGAGCCCTACGAGCAGTACTTC.

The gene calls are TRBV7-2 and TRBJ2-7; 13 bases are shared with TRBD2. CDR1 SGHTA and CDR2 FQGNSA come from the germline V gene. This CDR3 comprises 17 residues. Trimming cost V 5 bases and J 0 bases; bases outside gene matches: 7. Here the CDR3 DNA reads TGTGCCAGCAGCCCCAGACTAGCGGGGGGCCTCTCCTACGAGCAGTACTTC. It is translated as CASSPRLAGGLSYEQYF.

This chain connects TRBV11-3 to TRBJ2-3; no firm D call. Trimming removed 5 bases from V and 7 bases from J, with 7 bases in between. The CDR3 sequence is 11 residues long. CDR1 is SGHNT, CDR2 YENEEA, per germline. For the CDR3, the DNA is TGTGCCAGCAGCCTTACTTATACGCAGTATTTT. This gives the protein CASSLTYTQYF.

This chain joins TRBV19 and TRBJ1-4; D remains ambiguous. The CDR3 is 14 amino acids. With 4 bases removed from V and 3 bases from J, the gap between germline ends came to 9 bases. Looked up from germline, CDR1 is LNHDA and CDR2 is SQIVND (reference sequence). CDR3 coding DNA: TGTGCCAGTAGTACGGGGATGGCTAATGAAAAACTGTTTTTT. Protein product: CASSTGMANEKLFF.

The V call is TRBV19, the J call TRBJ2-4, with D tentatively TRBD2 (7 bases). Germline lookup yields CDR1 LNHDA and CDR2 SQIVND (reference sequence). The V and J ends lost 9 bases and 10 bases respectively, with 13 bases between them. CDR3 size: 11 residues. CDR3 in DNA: TGTGCCAGCAGAGGGGGGGATATTCAGTACTTC. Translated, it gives CASRGGDIQYF.

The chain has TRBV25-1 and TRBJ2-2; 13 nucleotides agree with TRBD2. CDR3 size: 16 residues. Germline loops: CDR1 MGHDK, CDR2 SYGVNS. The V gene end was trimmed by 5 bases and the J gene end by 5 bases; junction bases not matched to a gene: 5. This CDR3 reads CASSKGLAGSTGELFF. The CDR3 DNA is TGTGCCAGCAGTAAGGGACTAGCGGGGAGTACCGGGGAGCTGTTTTTT.

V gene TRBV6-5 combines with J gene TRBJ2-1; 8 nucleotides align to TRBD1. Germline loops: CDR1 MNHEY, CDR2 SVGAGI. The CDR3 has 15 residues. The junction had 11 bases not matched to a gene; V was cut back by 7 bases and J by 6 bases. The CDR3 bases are TGTGCCAGCAATTCCGCCGGGACAGGTACCAATGAGCAGTTCTTC. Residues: CASNSAGTGTNEQFF.

The CDR3 here is CASSYVVAETQYF. The CDR3 nucleotides read TGTGCCAGCAGTTACGTGGTAGCAGAGACCCAGTACTTC. This rearrangement joins TRBV6-5 to TRBJ2-5; no firm D call. CDR3 length: 13 residues. The V gene lost 2 bases and the J gene lost 4 bases, with 8 bases spanning the gap. The V gene's germline CDR1 is MNHEY and CDR2 SVGAGI.

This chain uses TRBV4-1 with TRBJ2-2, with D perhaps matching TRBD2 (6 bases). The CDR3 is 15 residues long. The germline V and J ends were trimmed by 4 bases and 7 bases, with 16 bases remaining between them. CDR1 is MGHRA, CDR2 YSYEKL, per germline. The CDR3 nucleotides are TGCGCCAGCAGCCCATTTTCGGACGGGGGCGGGGAGCTGTTTTTT. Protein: CASSPFSDGGGELFF.

CDR3 loop: CASSMSGKTYEQYF. The CDR3 nucleotides are TGTGCCAGCTCAATGTCCGGGAAAACCTACGAGCAGTACTTC. This chain connects TRBV18 to TRBJ2-7, with a tentative D call TRBD2 (5 bases). V was shortened by 5 bases and J by 2 bases, with 13 bases between the two germline ends. The CDR3 contains 14 residues. Germline V CDR1 and CDR2: KGHSH, LQKENI.

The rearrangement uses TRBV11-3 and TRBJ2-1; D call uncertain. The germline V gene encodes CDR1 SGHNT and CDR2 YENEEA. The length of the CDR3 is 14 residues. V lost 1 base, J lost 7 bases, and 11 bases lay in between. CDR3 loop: CASSLGLVGNEQFF. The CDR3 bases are TGTGCCAGCAGCTTAGGGCTAGTAGGTAATGAGCAGTTCTTC.

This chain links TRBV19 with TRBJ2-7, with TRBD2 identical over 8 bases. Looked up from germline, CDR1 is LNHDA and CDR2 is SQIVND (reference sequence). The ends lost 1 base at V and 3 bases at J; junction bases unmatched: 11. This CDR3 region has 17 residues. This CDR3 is CASSIVPPAGEVYEQYF. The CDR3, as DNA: TGTGCCAGTAGTATAGTGCCCCCAGCGGGAGAAGTCTACGAGCAGTACTTC.

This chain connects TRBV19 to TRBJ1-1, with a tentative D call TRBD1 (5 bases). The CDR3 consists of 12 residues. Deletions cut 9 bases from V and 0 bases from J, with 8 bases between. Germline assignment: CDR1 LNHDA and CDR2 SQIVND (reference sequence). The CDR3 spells CASGHLNTEAFF. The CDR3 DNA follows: TGTGCCAGCGGACACTTGAACACTGAAGCTTTCTTT.

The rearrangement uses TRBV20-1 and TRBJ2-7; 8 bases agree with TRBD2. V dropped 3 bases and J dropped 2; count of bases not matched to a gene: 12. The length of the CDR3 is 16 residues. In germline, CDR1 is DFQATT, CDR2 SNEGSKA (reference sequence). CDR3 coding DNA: TGCAGTGCTAGTGGGCATGCGGGGGGCCTCACCTACGAGCAGTACTTC. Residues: CSASGHAGGLTYEQYF.